The 32 T cell receptor beta chains below come from one sample, sequenced in a study of OX40 agonist ivuxolimab in advanced cancers. TCRdb's table, derived via immunoSEQ multiplex PCR, lists solely in-frame clones and lacks some. This table has about 17,000 clones, almost 95% appearing once. Specimen: CD4+ or CD8+ T cells sorted from blood, collected in a trial of the OX40 agonist ivuxolimab. These receptors came from an adult with an advanced solid tumor such as melanoma, head and neck, liver or kidney cancer.

The V gene is TRBV7-6, the J gene TRBJ2-7; no clear D gene. Germline-derived CDR1 and CDR2 are SGHVS and FNYEAQ. The CDR3 runs to 11 residues. Trimming stripped 5 bases from V and 7 bases from J, with 9 bases between. The CDR3 is CASSKGVEQYF. The CDR3 bases are TGTGCCAGCAGCAAGGGCGTGGAGCAGTACTTC.

The chain uses TRBV7-8 and TRBJ1-4, with a weak D call TRBD1 (5 bases). CDR3 length: 15 residues. V lost 4 bases and J lost 8, with 17 bases in between. CDR1 and CDR2 (germline): SGHVS, FQNEAQ. Written as DNA, the CDR3 is TGTGCCAGCAGCTCCCTTATTGGGGGAGGGGAAAAACTGTTTTTT. The encoded protein is CASSSLIGGGEKLFF.

CDR3 sequence: CATSREGRMGQETQYF. The CDR3 region has the DNA TGTGCCACCAGCAGAGAGGGTAGGATGGGGCAAGAGACCCAGTACTTC. The chain couples TRBV15 to TRBJ2-5; no clear D gene. CDR1 and CDR2 (germline): LNHNV, YYDKDF (reference sequence). The CDR3 extends over 16 amino acids. V shed 0 bases and J shed 2 bases, with 13 bases lying between them.

The chain carries TRBV7-6 and TRBJ2-1; D unclear. Trimming took 4 bases from V and 7 from J, leaving 8 bases between them. The CDR3 is 12 residues long. Germline-derived CDR1 and CDR2 are SGHVS and FNYEAQ. The chain's CDR3 is CASSSGLNEQFF. CDR3 DNA: TGTGCCAGCAGCTCCGGCTTAAATGAGCAGTTCTTC.

The chain recombines TRBV11-3 with TRBJ2-2; TRBD2 might be the D (5 bases). CDR3 length: 13 residues. V was trimmed by 5 bases and J by 6 bases, leaving 10 bases between them. Per germline, CDR1 SGHNT and CDR2 YENEEA. CDR3 DNA: TGTGCCAGCAGCCCCGAGGGTGCCGGGGAGCTGTTTTTT. Translating gives CASSPEGAGELFF.

The chain has TRBV4-1 and TRBJ2-7; a possible D gene is TRBD1 (6 bases). Between the trimmed V and J ends, which lost 0 bases and 2 bases, there was a span of 11 bases. Germline CDR1 reads MGHRA; CDR2 reads YSYEKL. The length of the CDR3 is 15 residues. DNA of the CDR3: TGCGCCAGCAGCCAAGAGCGGACAGACACCTACGAGCAGTACTTC. Its translation: CASSQERTDTYEQYF.

The chain links TRBV5-6 to TRBJ1-4; D gene unclear. Between the trimmed V and J ends, which lost 4 bases and 1 base, there was a span of 8 bases. The germline gives CDR1 SGHDT, CDR2 YYEEEE. The CDR3 contains 14 residues. The CDR3 DNA follows: TGTGCCAGCAGCCTGACACAAACTAATGAAAAACTGTTTTTT. Its protein is CASSLTQTNEKLFF.

This chain connects TRBV29-1 to TRBJ2-1, with 11 bases fitting TRBD1. V dropped 7 bases and J dropped 10; count of bases not matched to a gene: 12. The length of the CDR3 is 14 residues. Germline loops: CDR1 SQVTM, CDR2 ANQGSEA. In nucleotides, the CDR3 is TGCAGCGGAACCGGGACAGGGGGGCCCGGGGAGCAGTTCTTC. It translates to CSGTGTGGPGEQFF.

The V gene is TRBV4-1, the J gene TRBJ1-1; D not resolved. This CDR3 has 14 residues. The V gene's germline CDR1 is MGHRA and CDR2 YSYEKL. Trimming stripped 3 bases from V and 2 bases from J, with 10 bases between. This CDR3 is CASSHYAFNTEAFF. For the CDR3, the DNA is TGCGCCAGCAGCCACTACGCTTTTAACACTGAAGCTTTCTTT.

The chain combines TRBV5-1 with TRBJ2-7, with TRBD2 matching over 7 bases. This CDR3 is built from 14 residues. The ends lost 1 base at V and 4 bases at J; junction bases unmatched: 5. Looked up from germline, CDR1 is SGHRS and CDR2 is YFSETQ. In DNA form, the CDR3 reads TGCGCCAGCAGCTTGTCTGCGGGAGAGTACGAGCAGTACTTC. Translating gives CASSLSAGEYEQYF.

In regard to this clone: The junction departs from germline at one end; a sequencing error may be responsible. This chain joins TRBV5-4 and TRBJ2-1; no firm D call. CDR3 length: 11 amino acids. CDR1 is SGHNT and CDR2 is YYREEE in the germline V gene (reference sequence). CDR3 protein: CASSGDGDSLF. For the CDR3, the DNA is TGTGCCAGCAGCGGCGACGGCGACTCCCTCTTC.

In nucleotides, the CDR3 is TGTGCCAGTAGTATTCCAGGGGGCTCCTACAATGAGCAGTTCTTC. This encodes CASSIPGGSYNEQFF. The V gene is TRBV19, the J gene TRBJ2-1; 7 nucleotides align to TRBD1. V dropped 3 bases and J dropped 0; count of bases not matched to a gene: 2. CDR1 and CDR2 (germline): LNHDA, SQIVND (reference sequence). The CDR3 runs to 15 residues.

CDR3: CASSSLTETLNTEAFF. The CDR3 DNA reads TGTGCCAGCAGCTCTTTAACCGAAACCCTGAACACTGAAGCTTTCTTT. The gene calls are TRBV7-9 and TRBJ1-1; D unresolved. The V gene's germline CDR1 is SEHNR and CDR2 FQNEAQ (reference sequence). Trimming shortened V by 4 bases and J by 0 bases, and 15 bases separated the two germline ends. The CDR3 totals 16 residues.

This clone was seen only once. The gene calls are TRBV27 and TRBJ2-7; D is tentatively TRBD1 or TRBD2 (5 bases each). CDR1 is MNHEY, CDR2 SMNVEV, per germline (reference sequence). CDR3 length equals 12 residues. Deletions cut 5 bases from V and 5 bases from J, with 10 bases between. The CDR3 nucleotides are TGTGCCAGCAGTACCCGGGACCACGAGCAGTACTTC. Translating gives CASSTRDHEQYF.

The chain combines TRBV11-2 with TRBJ2-5; no firm D call. Germline V gene sequence: CDR1 SGHAT, CDR2 FQNNGV. CDR3 size: 13 residues. The ends were cut back, 0 bases at V and 5 bases at J, with 7 bases in the middle. The CDR3 spells CASSLDDGETQYF. CDR3 nucleotides: TGTGCCAGCAGCTTAGATGATGGGGAGACCCAGTACTTC.

J is TRBJ1-1 and V is TRBV4-2; tentatively, D is TRBD1 (5 bases). The ends were cut back, 0 bases at V and 7 bases at J, with 9 bases in the middle. The CDR3 is 13 residues long. CDR1 is LGHNA and CDR2 is YNFKEQ in the germline V gene. CDR3 sequence: CASSQDEGNEAFF. The DNA for the CDR3 is TGTGCCAGCAGCCAAGATGAGGGGAATGAAGCTTTCTTT.

The chain combines TRBV27 with TRBJ2-3; 8 nucleotides align to TRBD2. The CDR3 extends over 15 amino acids. The V gene's germline CDR1 is MNHEY and CDR2 SMNVEV (reference sequence). V was pared by 8 bases and J by 3 bases, with 10 bases of the junction left unmatched. As DNA, the CDR3 is TGTGCCAGCGAATCCTCAGCGGGAGCTACAGATACGCAGTATTTT. Translating it yields CASESSAGATDTQYF.

V is TRBV4-1 and J is TRBJ2-1; 8 bases line up with TRBD1. With V trimmed by 1 base and J by 6 bases, 2 bases remained unmatched. Germline values: CDR1 MGHRA, CDR2 YSYEKL. This CDR3 contains 14 residues. The CDR3: CASSQVTGANEQFF. Here the CDR3 DNA reads TGCGCCAGCAGCCAAGTGACAGGGGCCAATGAGCAGTTCTTC.

The CDR3 DNA reads TGTGCCAGTACCACCGCGGGGGCCTCCTACGAGCAGTACTTC. Translation gives CASTTAGASYEQYF. The chain uses TRBV19 and TRBJ2-7; possibly TRBD2 for D (7 bases). The V and J ends lost 7 bases and 0 bases respectively, with 13 bases between them. This CDR3 is built from 14 residues. Germline CDR1 reads LNHDA; CDR2 reads SQIVND (reference sequence).

The V and J genes are TRBV27 and TRBJ2-1, with TRBD1 as a possible D gene (6 bases). Trimming stripped 4 bases from V and 5 bases from J, with 12 bases between. The length of the CDR3 is 14 residues. The germline V gene encodes CDR1 MNHEY and CDR2 SMNVEV (reference sequence). The CDR3 here is CASSYGTGHNEQFF. The CDR3 region has the DNA TGTGCCAGCAGTTACGGCACAGGGCACAATGAGCAGTTCTTC.

The J gene is TRBJ2-7, the V gene TRBV4-1; D remains unclear. Trimming removed 2 bases from V and 3 bases from J, with 11 bases in between. CDR3 length: 14 residues. The germline V gene has CDR1 MGHRA and CDR2 YSYEKL. This CDR3 reads CASSQRDGYYEQYF. The CDR3 DNA reads as TGCGCCAGCAGCCAAAGAGACGGGTACTACGAGCAGTACTTC.

This chain links TRBV4-3 with TRBJ2-3; 7 bases are shared with TRBD1. Trimming removed 1 base from V and 5 bases from J; junction bases left unmatched: 6. The CDR3 has 15 amino acids. Germline lookup yields CDR1 LGHNA and CDR2 YSLEER. The CDR3 is CASSQAETGRDTQYF. DNA for the CDR3: TGCGCCAGCAGCCAAGCGGAGACAGGGAGAGATACGCAGTATTTT.

By sample fraction, this clone is medium-sized. V usage is TRBV5-5 and J usage is TRBJ2-7, with D possibly being TRBD2 (5 bases). The CDR3 length is 14 residues. Germline CDR1 is SGHKS and CDR2 is YYEKEE (reference sequence). The V end was cut by 0 bases, the J end by 4 bases, with 11 bases between. This CDR3 reads CASSLVGIGYEQYF. In DNA form, the CDR3 reads TGTGCCAGCAGCTTGGTCGGGATTGGGTACGAGCAGTACTTC. Supplemented by reference TRBV5-5 and TRBJ2-7, the full variable domain reads DAGVTQSPTHLIKTRGQQVTLRCSPISGHKSVSWYQQVLGQGPQFIFQYYEKEERGRGNFPDRFSARQFPNYSSELNVNALLLGDSALYLCASSLVGIGYEQYFGPGTRLTVT.

The CDR3 region is CASSITGGGYEQYF. The CDR3 DNA reads TGTGCCAGCAGCATTACAGGGGGGGGCTACGAGCAGTACTTC. The chain has TRBV7-2 and TRBJ2-7, with D possibly matching TRBD1 (8 bases). This CDR3 is 14 amino acids long. Germline loops: CDR1 SGHTA, CDR2 FQGNSA. V was shortened by 5 bases and J by 3 bases, with 14 bases between the two germline ends.

Written as DNA, the CDR3 is TGTGCCAGCTCACCACCGGGGGGAGTTTTGAAGTACCAAGAGACCCAGTACTTC. It codes for CASSPPGGVLKYQETQYF. The chain couples TRBV18 to TRBJ2-5; a possible D gene is TRBD2 (6 bases). This CDR3 spans 18 amino acids. V was pared by 0 bases and J by 0 bases, with 17 bases between. CDR1 and CDR2 (germline): KGHSH, LQKENI. The whole variable domain, remainder taken from reference TRBV18 and TRBJ2-5, is NAGVMQNPRHLVRRRGQEARLRCSPMKGHSHVYWYRQLPEEGLKFMVYLQKENIIDESGMPKERFSAEFPKEGPSILRIQQVVRGDSAAYFCASSPPGGVLKYQETQYFGPGTRLLVL.

This chain uses TRBV6-5 with TRBJ2-1; unclear D gene. Germline V gene lookup returns CDR1 MNHEY and CDR2 SVGAGI. Trimming removed 0 bases at V and 4 bases at J, with 4 bases between. This CDR3 region has 13 residues. The CDR3 region has the DNA TGTGCCAGCAGTTACTCGAGATACAATGAGCAGTTCTTC. This gives the protein CASSYSRYNEQFF.

This sequence joins TRBV5-1 and TRBJ2-7; 8 bases agree with TRBD1. Germline loops: CDR1 SGHRS, CDR2 YFSETQ. This CDR3 is 13 amino acids long. J gave up 3 bases and V 4 bases, and 3 bases lay outside the gene matches. CDR3 amino acids: CASSPGQVYEQYF. In DNA, the CDR3 is TGCGCCAGCAGCCCGGGACAGGTCTACGAGCAGTACTTC. Looking up the rest from reference TRBV5-1 and TRBJ2-7 gives the full variable domain: KAGVTQTPRYLIKTRGQQVTLSCSPISGHRSVSWYQQTPGQGLQFLFEYFSETQRNKGNFPGRFSGRQFSNSRSEMNVSTLELGDSALYLCASSPGQVYEQYFGPGTRLTVT.

This clone occurred a few times. The chain joins TRBV29-1 to TRBJ2-3, with D perhaps matching TRBD2 (5 bases). The V end was cut by 2 bases, the J end by 3 bases, with 15 bases between. Germline CDR1 reads SQVTM; CDR2 reads ANQGSEA. The CDR3 sequence is 15 residues long. For the CDR3, the DNA is TGCAGCGTTGAATACGGACTCCTGGGGACAGATACGCAGTATTTT. Translated, it gives CSVEYGLLGTDTQYF.

The J gene is TRBJ2-2, the V gene TRBV15, with D perhaps given as TRBD1 or TRBD2 (5 bases each). Trimming took off 5 bases at V and 4 bases at J, with 8 bases between the two ends. Germline CDR1 LNHNV, CDR2 YYDKDF (reference sequence). The CDR3 has 13 residues. The CDR3 nucleotides are TGTGCCACCAGCGGGGGAGTCACCGGGGAGCTGTTTTTT. Translated, it gives CATSGGVTGELFF.

The rearrangement uses TRBV11-2 and TRBJ2-5, with 10 bases that match TRBD2. The CDR3 covers 17 residues. Trimming cost V 1 base and J 5 bases; bases outside gene matches: 10. The germline gives CDR1 SGHAT, CDR2 FQNNGV. For the CDR3, the DNA is TGTGCCAGCAGCTTAGTGTCTAGCGGGGGCCTGATGGAGACCCAGTACTTC. Amino acids: CASSLVSSGGLMETQYF.

This clone was seen only once. This chain joins TRBV25-1 and TRBJ1-1; 7 bases match TRBD1. Germline loops: CDR1 MGHDK, CDR2 SYGVNS. CDR3 length equals 10 residues. Trimming removed 9 bases from V and 7 bases from J; junction bases left unmatched: 2. This chain's CDR3 is CASGDSEAFF. The CDR3, as DNA: TGTGCCAGTGGGGACAGTGAAGCTTTCTTT.

V is TRBV7-8 and J is TRBJ2-3; no clear D gene. V was trimmed by 5 bases and J by 4 bases, leaving 7 bases between them. Germline V CDR1 and CDR2: SGHVS, FQNEAQ. The CDR3 covers 12 residues. The CDR3 region has the DNA TGTGCCAGCAGCCCAGCCCCAGATACGCAGTATTTT. Protein sequence: CASSPAPDTQYF.